This T cell receptor (beta chain) is drawn from a study of shared clonotypes between healthy human individuals. Study conclusions and caveats: Non-shared clonotypes displayed generation probabilities falling below those of clonotypes present in all four donors.

Assay runs were performed at deep level. Data came from immunoSEQ multiplex PCR; TCRdb stores just in-frame clones and leaves some out. This table has about 1.9 million clones, 90% to 95% appearing once. V was cut by 4 bases and J by 4 bases, with 15 bases left in between. The CDR3 spans 15 residues. CDR1 is SGHAT and CDR2 is FQNNGV in the germline V gene. A note on this clone: Its antigen remains unidentified.

CD45RO-negative CD8 cells positively selected for CCR7 made up the naive population, which excluded terminally differentiated effector memory CD45RA+ cells. The chain joins TRBV11-2 to TRBJ2-3; tentative D call: TRBD2 (5 bases). The source of this sequence is a man aged 18 to 30 in good health. Some clones in this sample may be carry-over from other donors' samples. The sequenced material came from naive CD8+ T cells from PBMCs. The CDR3 spells CASSSRWRNSDTQYF. Here the CDR3 DNA reads TGTGCCAGCAGCTCCCGTTGGAGGAACTCAGATACGCAGTATTTT.